This is a list of T cell receptor beta chains from one sample in a study of T cells in Graves' hyperthyroidism and ophthalmopathy. Each CDR3 protein is one row after TCRdb ran MiXCR on the multiplex PCR reads. The data contain 500,000 to 800,000 distinct CDR3 sequences, roughly 15% of them seen just once; the ten biggest clones take up around 13%. Sequencing input: blood. The receptors derive from a woman between 45 and 65 years old with Graves' ophthalmopathy. The CDR3 runs from the conserved cysteine through the conserved F or W. Fields, in order: V gene, J gene, clone size, D gene, CDR3 protein, CDR3 DNA. The D gene is left open where the match is weak. Expanded clones get a size class; other rows say once, few or many, or leave the size out.

v_gene: TRBV20-1
j_gene: TRBJ2-3
abundance: many
d_gene: TRBD2
CDR3aa: CSARLAGGGLDTQYF
CDR3nt: TGCAGTGCTAGACTAGCGGGAGGCGGTTTAGATACGCAGTATTTT

v_gene: TRBV4-2
j_gene: TRBJ2-3
abundance: few
d_gene: TRBD1
CDR3aa: CASSHSTGGADTQYF
CDR3nt: TGTGCCAGCAGCCATAGCACAGGGGGCGCAGATACGCAGTATTTT

v_gene: TRBV11-2
j_gene: TRBJ1-4
abundance: many
d_gene: -
CDR3aa: CASSLGSTATNEKLFF
CDR3nt: TGTGCCAGCAGCTTAGGAAGTACAGCAACTAATGAAAAACTGTTTTTT

v_gene: TRBV9
j_gene: TRBJ2-5
abundance: few
d_gene: TRBD2
CDR3aa: CASSVLAGGETQYF
CDR3nt: TGTGCCAGCAGCGTACTAGCGGGAGGAGAGACCCAGTACTTC

v_gene: TRBV11-3
j_gene: TRBJ2-3
abundance: many
d_gene: -
CDR3aa: CASSLDQTDTQYF
CDR3nt: TGTGCCAGCAGCTTAGATCAAACAGATACGCAGTATTTT

v_gene: TRBV24-1
j_gene: TRBJ1-1
abundance: -
d_gene: TRBD1
CDR3aa: CATSDLRTGNTEAFF
CDR3nt: TGTGCCACCAGTGACCTGAGGACAGGGAACACTGAAGCTTTCTTT

v_gene: TRBV5-5
j_gene: TRBJ2-7
abundance: few
d_gene: TRBD2
CDR3aa: CASSFFGGGSYEQYF
CDR3nt: TGTGCCAGCAGCTTCTTTGGGGGGGGCTCCTACGAGCAGTACTTC

v_gene: TRBV20-1
j_gene: TRBJ2-5
abundance: many
d_gene: TRBD2
CDR3aa: CSARGASGYQETQYF
CDR3nt: TGCAGTGCTAGGGGTGCTAGCGGGTACCAAGAGACCCAGTACTTC

v_gene: TRBV2
j_gene: TRBJ1-1
abundance: many
d_gene: -
CDR3aa: CASSDRVIGTEAFF
CDR3nt: TGTGCCAGCAGTGACAGGGTGATAGGCACTGAAGCTTTCTTT

v_gene: TRBV6-1
j_gene: TRBJ1-2
abundance: -
d_gene: -
CDR3aa: CASWGGGYGYTF
CDR3nt: TGTGCCAGCTGGGGGGGAGGGTATGGCTACACCTTC